This TCR beta chain appears in the sequencing data of a study of shared T cell receptors in the human thymus. This CDR3 is 15 amino acids long. Germline CDR1 reads SGHRS; CDR2 reads YFSETQ. With 1 base removed from V and 2 bases from J, the gap between germline ends came to 12 bases. The data were produced by immunoSEQ multiplex PCR, yet TCRdb's version contains in-frame clones alone and is incomplete. Of around 730,000 clones listed, around 85% were seen once; the top ten hold around 0.01%. This sample was shared with a second study, whose subject was human thymus T cells. That investigation notes: Congenital heart defects were the reason for the corrective surgery that the donors, healthy Finnish infants, were having. In corrective heart surgery, resections were taken, and these provided the thymus tissue. Use of V and J genes seemed skewed within the thymic and blood repertoires. As related research reported, thymic repertoires overlapped highly among unrelated individuals.

Specimen: thymocytes. This sequence joins TRBV5-1 and TRBJ2-5; possible D gene TRBD1, 6 bases. This clonotype originated in a girl under three years old with a congenital heart defect. Here the CDR3 DNA reads TGCGCCAGCAGCTTGAACAGGGAGAAGCAAGAGACCCAGTACTTC. Translated, it gives CASSLNREKQETQYF.